The 11 T cell receptor beta chains below were found in one sample sequenced in a study of cytomegalovirus exposure and HLA in healthy donors. The study ran its PCR with 60 Vbeta and 13 Jbeta primers. Assay: immunoSEQ multiplex PCR; the TCRdb copy retains only in-frame clones and omits some. The sample lists 150,000 to 200,000 clones, about 90% seen once, with around 0.21% in the top ten. Sample: PBMCs. These receptors were taken from a girl less than two years old in good health and CMV-seronegative.

This clone was recorded a few times. This chain connects TRBV25-1 to TRBJ2-5; D remains unclear. Germline lookup yields CDR1 MGHDK and CDR2 SYGVNS. The CDR3 spans 13 residues. Trimming left V 1 base short and J 3 bases short, with 6 bases between. DNA for the CDR3: TGTGCCAGCAGTGAATTGCTAGAAGAGACCCAGTACTTC. As protein: CASSELLEETQYF.

V is TRBV5-4 and J is TRBJ2-7, with D possibly being TRBD1 (5 bases). The ends were cut back, 3 bases at V and 2 bases at J, with 12 bases in the middle. The CDR3 loop spans 14 amino acids. Germline V CDR1 and CDR2: SGHNT, YYREEE (reference sequence). As DNA, the CDR3 is TGTGCCAGCAGCTCCACTGGGGCCCCCTACGAGCAGTACTTC. This translates into CASSSTGAPYEQYF.

V is TRBV7-9 and J is TRBJ2-7; D is uncertain. CDR1 is SEHNR and CDR2 is FQNEAQ in the germline V gene (reference sequence). Trimming took 1 base from V and 0 from J, leaving 7 bases between them. This CDR3 comprises 14 residues. The CDR3 nucleotides read TGTGCCAGCAGCTTAGACAGCAGCTCCTACGAGCAGTACTTC. Translating gives CASSLDSSSYEQYF.

The rearrangement links TRBV2 to TRBJ2-3; 8 positions match TRBD1. This CDR3 region has 16 residues. The germline gives CDR1 SNHLY, CDR2 FYNNEI. After removal of 7 bases from V and 5 bases from J, the junction contained 14 bases not matched to a gene. The CDR3 nucleotides are TGTGCCAGCATTCATGCCAGGGGGCGAGGTGTAGATACGCAGTATTTT. Translating gives CASIHARGRGVDTQYF.

This rearrangement joins TRBV15 to TRBJ2-1, with 12 nucleotides matching TRBD2. The CDR3 is 16 residues long. After removal of 0 bases from V and 4 bases from J, the junction contained 1 base not matched to a gene. CDR1 is LNHNV and CDR2 is YYDKDF in the germline V gene (reference sequence). The CDR3 DNA reads as TGTGCCACCAGCAGAGAACTAGCGGGAGGATACAATGAGCAGTTCTTC. It translates to CATSRELAGGYNEQFF.

This chain uses TRBV18 with TRBJ1-3; TRBD1 is a possible D gene (5 bases). Germline lookup yields CDR1 KGHSH and CDR2 LQKENI. Trimming removed 0 bases from V and 4 bases from J, with 10 bases in between. The CDR3 runs 15 residues. The CDR3 reads CASSPPRVTGNTIYF. The CDR3 nucleotides are TGTGCCAGCTCACCACCCAGGGTGACGGGAAACACCATATATTTT.

The gene calls are TRBV4-3 and TRBJ2-1; D gene unclear. CDR1 and CDR2 (germline): LGHNA, YSLEER. V shed 3 bases and J shed 1 base, with 4 bases lying between them. This CDR3 is 13 amino acids long. For the CDR3, the DNA is TGCGCCAGCAGCCAGTCTTCCTACAATGAGCAGTTCTTC. Its translation is CASSQSSYNEQFF.

This CDR3 reads CASSLIRELANTEAFF. Written as DNA, the CDR3 is TGTGCCAGCAGCTTGATTCGGGAACTAGCGAACACTGAAGCTTTCTTT. V and J are TRBV5-6 and TRBJ1-1; D is uncertain. V lost 1 base and J lost 1, with 14 bases in between. Germline loops: CDR1 SGHDT, CDR2 YYEEEE. The CDR3 is 16 amino acids. Filled out from reference TRBV5-6 and TRBJ1-1, the complete variable domain reads DAGVTQSPTHLIKTRGQQVTLRCSPKSGHDTVSWYQQALGQGPQFIFQYYEEEERQRGNFPDRFSGHQFPNYSSELNVNALLLGDSALYLCASSLIRELANTEAFFGQGTRLTVV.

This clone was counted only a few times. The CDR3 region is CATNGGGEQFF. CDR3 sequence (DNA): TGTGCCACGAATGGCGGGGGTGAGCAGTTCTTC. The J gene is TRBJ2-1, the V gene TRBV30; 7 bases agree with TRBD2. Germline V gene sequence: CDR1 GTSNPN, CDR2 SVGIG (reference sequence). Germline trimming cut 8 bases from V and 9 bases from J; bases unmatched to any gene: 7. CDR3 length: 11 amino acids. The entire variable domain, with the rest obtained from reference TRBV30 and TRBJ2-1, is as follows: SQTIHQWPATLVQPVGSPLSLECTVEGTSNPNLYWYRQAAGRGLQLLFYSVGIGQISSEVPQNLSASRPQDRQFILSSKKLLLSDSGFYLCATNGGGEQFFGPGTRLTVL.

The gene calls are TRBV11-3 and TRBJ2-3; D remains unclear. The CDR3 sequence is 13 residues long. V shed 0 bases and J shed 3 bases, with 4 bases lying between them. Per the germline V gene, CDR1 is SGHNT and CDR2 is YENEEA. CDR3 coding DNA: TGTGCCAGCAGCTTAGAAACTACAGATACGCAGTATTTT. This translates into CASSLETTDTQYF. The full variable domain, its missing parts supplied by reference TRBV11-3 and TRBJ2-3, is EAGVVQSPRYKIIEKKQPVAFWCNPISGHNTLYWYLQNLGQGPELLIRYENEEAVDDSQLPKDRFSAERLKGVDSTLKIQPAELGDSAVYLCASSLETTDTQYFGPGTRLTVL.

The chain couples TRBV29-1 to TRBJ2-1; D gene unclear. The CDR3 length is 12 residues. The V gene's germline CDR1 is SQVTM and CDR2 ANQGSEA. The ends were cut back, 3 bases at V and 0 bases at J, with 3 bases in the middle. CDR3 DNA: TGCAGCGTTGAGAGCTCCTACAATGAGCAGTTCTTC. As protein: CSVESSYNEQFF.